The 17 T cell receptor beta chains below were found in one sample sequenced in a study of blood T cell repertoires in COVID-19. TCRdb's copy holds only in-frame clones and misses some; the assay was immunoSEQ multiplex PCR. The sample comprises approximately 200,000 clones, 87% of which are singletons, and 10% rests with the top ten. Sequencing was carried out using PBMCs or T cells enriched from blood (not recorded which). These receptors were collected from a man aged 18 to 30 with acute COVID-19.

The V and J genes are TRBV25-1 and TRBJ2-3; 7 bases line up with TRBD2. The CDR3 has 17 amino acids. Losses at the gene ends were 1 base for V and 1 base for J; bases not matched to a gene: 8. CDR1 is MGHDK and CDR2 is SYGVNS in the germline V gene. CDR3 amino acids: CASSESQRGTGTDTQYF. The DNA of the CDR3 is TGTGCCAGCAGTGAATCTCAGCGGGGAACCGGCACAGATACGCAGTATTTT. The entire variable domain, with the rest obtained from reference TRBV25-1 and TRBJ2-3, is as follows: EADIYQTPRYLVIGTGKKITLECSQTMGHDKMYWYQQDPGMELHLIHYSYGVNSTEKGDLSSESTVSRIRTEHFPLTLESARPSHTSQYLCASSESQRGTGTDTQYFGPGTRLTVL.

V and J are TRBV4-2 and TRBJ2-7, with 8 bases fitting TRBD1. V lost 1 base, J lost 7 bases, and 15 bases stayed unmatched. The germline CDR1 and CDR2 sequences are LGHNA and YNFKEQ. The CDR3 has 17 amino acids. CDR3 sequence: CASSQGASGQDTSEQYF. DNA for the CDR3: TGTGCCAGCAGCCAAGGGGCATCGGGACAGGATACGTCAGAGCAGTACTTC.

The V gene is TRBV2, the J gene TRBJ1-4; D remains ambiguous. This CDR3 region has 12 residues. V lost 5 bases, J lost 10 bases, and 11 bases lay in between. CDR1 and CDR2 (germline): SNHLY, FYNNEI. This CDR3 is CASSSDMGKLFF. The CDR3 nucleotides read TGTGCCAGCAGTTCTGACATGGGAAAACTGTTTTTT.

The chain combines TRBV28 with TRBJ2-7, with a tentative D call TRBD2 (5 bases). Germline V gene lookup returns CDR1 MDHEN and CDR2 SYDVKM. This CDR3 spans 16 amino acids. Trimming took off 8 bases at V and 0 bases at J, with 20 bases between the two ends. CDR3 protein: CASRGDRVFISYEQYF. The CDR3 DNA reads TGTGCCAGCCGGGGAGACCGGGTCTTTATCTCCTACGAGCAGTACTTC.

The J gene is TRBJ2-6, the V gene TRBV19, with D perhaps TRBD1 (6 bases). The V gene's germline CDR1 is LNHDA and CDR2 SQIVND (reference sequence). This CDR3 is 17 amino acids long. V was pared by 5 bases and J by 0 bases, with 14 bases between. The CDR3 nucleotides are TGTGCCAGTAGTCCCCAGGGGATCTTCTCTGGGGCCAACGTCCTGACTTTC. Protein product: CASSPQGIFSGANVLTF.

The V gene is TRBV18, the J gene TRBJ1-6, with D maybe TRBD1 (6 bases). CDR1 and CDR2 from the germline V gene are KGHSH and LQKENI. Trimming removed 6 bases at V and 6 bases at J, with 12 bases between. This CDR3 comprises 14 residues. CDR3 amino acids: CASSLDSFNSPLHF. The DNA for the CDR3 is TGTGCCAGCTCCCTGGACAGCTTTAATTCACCCCTCCACTTT. Drawing the rest from reference TRBV18 and TRBJ1-6, the complete variable domain is NAGVMQNPRHLVRRRGQEARLRCSPMKGHSHVYWYRQLPEEGLKFMVYLQKENIIDESGMPKERFSAEFPKEGPSILRIQQVVRGDSAAYFCASSLDSFNSPLHFGNGTRLTVT.

For the CDR3, the DNA is TGTGCCAGCAGCCCAGTCCCCGGGACAGGGGTCGGGGCCAACGTCCTGACTTTC. The encoded protein is CASSPVPGTGVGANVLTF. The V gene is TRBV11-2, the J gene TRBJ2-6; TRBD1 matches at 10 bases. This CDR3 has 18 amino acids. CDR1 is SGHAT and CDR2 is FQNNGV in the germline V gene. V gave up 5 bases and J gave up 4 bases; unmatched junction bases: 11.

This clone has just a few counts. The genes are TRBV14 and TRBJ2-1, with 7 nucleotides matching TRBD2. The CDR3 covers 15 residues. Germline values: CDR1 SGHDN, CDR2 FVKESK. The trim removed 3 bases at V and 4 bases at J, leaving 6 bases unmatched. CDR3 sequence reads: CASSQAGRLYNEQFF. CDR3 in DNA: TGTGCCAGCAGCCAGGCCGGGAGGCTTTACAATGAGCAGTTCTTC.

As concerns this clone: At the DNA level, this CDR3 is encoded by other sequences in the same sample as well. The chain combines TRBV28 with TRBJ2-7; 11 positions match TRBD2. Trimming took 4 bases from V and 2 from J; bases not matched to a gene: 1. The CDR3 is made up of 14 amino acids. The germline gives CDR1 MDHEN, CDR2 SYDVKM. The CDR3 sequence is CASSSTSGTYEQYF. The CDR3 nucleotides are TGTGCCAGCAGTTCGACTAGCGGGACCTACGAGCAGTACTTC.

The genes are TRBV29-1 and TRBJ1-2; tentatively, D is TRBD1 (6 bases). Germline CDR1 is SQVTM and CDR2 is ANQGSEA. The CDR3 has 11 amino acids. The V end was cut by 4 bases, the J end by 8 bases, with 11 bases between. CDR3 in amino acids: CSVVKGEGYTF. The CDR3 region has the DNA TGCAGCGTTGTAAAGGGGGAAGGCTACACCTTC.

In nucleotides, the CDR3 is TGTGCCAGCAGCTTAGGGGTAGCGGGCGCCACAGATACGCAGTATTTT. This gives the protein CASSLGVAGATDTQYF. This sequence joins TRBV7-3 and TRBJ2-3; 7 positions agree with TRBD2. Trimming cost V 2 bases and J 2 bases; bases outside gene matches: 7. This CDR3 is 16 amino acids long. Germline CDR1 and CDR2: SGHTA and FQGTGA.

This rearrangement joins TRBV19 to TRBJ2-7; perhaps TRBD2 as D (5 bases). V lost 5 bases to trimming and J lost 6 bases, with 14 bases between them. Per the germline V gene, CDR1 is LNHDA and CDR2 is SQIVND (reference sequence). The CDR3 is 13 residues long. The CDR3 DNA reads TGTGCCAGTAGTGAGGACTGGAGGTCCGAGCAGTACTTC. This sequence encodes CASSEDWRSEQYF.

The chain is built from TRBV5-6 and TRBJ2-5; D may be TRBD2 (5 bases). CDR1 and CDR2 from the germline V gene are SGHDT and YYEEEE. There are 13 residues in the CDR3. The germline V and J ends were trimmed by 0 bases and 5 bases, with 8 bases remaining between them. Written as DNA, the CDR3 is TGTGCCAGCAGCTTGGTGGGCGGGGAGACCCAGTACTTC. Amino acid sequence: CASSLVGGETQYF.

The CDR3, as DNA: TGTGCCACCAGTGACCCGGGACAGGGTCGGACCGGGGAGCTGTTTTTT. Its protein product is CATSDPGQGRTGELFF. The chain joins TRBV24-1 to TRBJ2-2; 9 nucleotides align to TRBD1. The CDR3 loop spans 16 amino acids. Trimming took 4 bases from V and 5 from J; bases not matched to a gene: 7. Per the germline V gene, CDR1 is KGHDR and CDR2 is SFDVKD.

The chain uses TRBV28 and TRBJ2-7; 8 nucleotides agree with TRBD1. Unmatched junction bases numbered 9, after V lost 6 bases and J lost 5 bases. In germline, CDR1 is MDHEN, CDR2 SYDVKM. This CDR3 comprises 14 residues. Here the CDR3 reads CASRHQTGVNEQYF. For the CDR3, the DNA is TGTGCCAGCAGACACCAGACAGGGGTAAACGAGCAGTACTTC.

This sequence joins TRBV19 and TRBJ2-7; 9 bases are shared with TRBD1. Trimming cost V 5 bases and J 5 bases; bases outside gene matches: 7. Germline V CDR1 and CDR2: LNHDA, SQIVND (reference sequence). The CDR3 is made up of 14 amino acids. CDR3 coding DNA: TGTGCCAGTAGTCCCGGACAGGGGAGGCACGAGCAGTACTTC. It translates to CASSPGQGRHEQYF.

This sequence joins TRBV18 and TRBJ2-7, with D maybe TRBD1 (5 bases). The CDR3 is 15 amino acids. Germline CDR1 and CDR2: KGHSH and LQKENI. V was shortened by 2 bases and J by 1 base, with 12 bases between the two germline ends. The CDR3 loop reads CASSPGQGGSYEQYF. The CDR3 DNA sequence: TGTGCCAGCTCACCAGGGCAGGGCGGTTCCTACGAGCAGTACTTC.